The clone carrying this T cell receptor (beta chain) was detected many times. TCRdb reanalyzed the PCR reads via MiXCR. The table has fewer than 40,000 clones, over 20% seen once. The data were obtained in a study of metastatic and nonmetastatic thyroid tumors. Study at large: Blood and tumor or nodule tissue repertoires from malignant and benign thyroid patients were compared.

Treatment of any kind had been given to no patient before thyroid surgery. This CDR3 comprises 14 residues. Germline V gives CDR1 MDHEN, CDR2 SYDVKM. With 7 bases removed from V and 5 bases from J, the gap between germline ends came to 17 bases. Material: tumor tissue. This chain links TRBV28 with TRBJ2-5, with D possibly being TRBD2 (5 bases). The receptor was derived from a male donor with papillary thyroid cancer or a benign thyroid nodule (not recorded which). Some clones in this sample may be carry-over from other donors' samples. DNA for the CDR3: TGTGCCAGCACCGCCTACGGGGAAGAGGAGACCCAGTACTTC. Its protein is CASTAYGEEETQYF.